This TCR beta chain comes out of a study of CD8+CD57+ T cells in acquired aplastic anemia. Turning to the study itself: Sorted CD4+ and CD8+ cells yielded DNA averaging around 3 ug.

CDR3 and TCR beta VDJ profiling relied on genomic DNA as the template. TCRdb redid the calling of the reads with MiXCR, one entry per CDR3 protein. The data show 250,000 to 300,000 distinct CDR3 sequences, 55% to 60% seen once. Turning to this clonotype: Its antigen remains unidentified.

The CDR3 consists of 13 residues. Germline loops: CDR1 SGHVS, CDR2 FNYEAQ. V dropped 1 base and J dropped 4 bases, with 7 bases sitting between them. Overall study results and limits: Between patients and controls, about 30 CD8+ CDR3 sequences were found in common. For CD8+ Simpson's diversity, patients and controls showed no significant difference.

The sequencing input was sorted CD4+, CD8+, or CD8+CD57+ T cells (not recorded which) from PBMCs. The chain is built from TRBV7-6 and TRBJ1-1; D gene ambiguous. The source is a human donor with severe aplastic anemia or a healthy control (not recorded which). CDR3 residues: CASSLEVGTEAFF. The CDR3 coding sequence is TGTGCCAGCAGCTTAGAAGTTGGCACTGAAGCTTTCTTT.